These 27 T cell receptor beta chains were sequenced from one sample in a study of shared clonotypes between healthy human individuals (TCRdb year 2020). Library prep was done by the immunoSEQ multiplex PCR assay. Imported from immuneACCESS, the table was reduced by TCRdb to in-frame sequences with V and J called. These copies leave out some clones; in studies compared against another copy, an unresolved V gene accounts for under half, and the cause of the remainder is not known. Recorded for this sample are under 750,000 clones; 72% of them occurred a single time. The ten largest account for around 1.7% of the sample. The sample taken for sequencing was memory CD4+ T cells sorted from blood. In light of the paper, this sample's cell subset or site label describes: CD45RA-negative fraction. The receptor source for this set is a woman aged 30 to 39 in good health.

The rearrangement links TRBV18 to TRBJ2-1; maybe TRBD2 (6 bases). Germline assignment: CDR1 KGHSH and CDR2 LQKENI. Trimming took off 2 bases at V and 5 bases at J, with 13 bases between the two ends. This CDR3 is built from 15 residues. The CDR3 DNA sequence: TGTGCCAGCTCACCAATGGGGACTCCGAACAATGAGCAGTTCTTC. It is translated as CASSPMGTPNNEQFF.

J is TRBJ2-1 and V is TRBV19; 11 nucleotides match TRBD1. With V trimmed by 5 bases and J by 9 bases, 6 bases remained unmatched. CDR1 is LNHDA and CDR2 is SQIVND in the germline V gene (reference sequence). The CDR3 length is 14 residues. The chain's CDR3 is CASSADRGRIEQFF. The CDR3 DNA reads TGTGCCAGTAGTGCGGACAGGGGGCGGATTGAGCAGTTCTTC.

This chain uses TRBV5-1 with TRBJ2-7; tentatively, D is TRBD1 or TRBD2 (6 bases each). The CDR3 is 14 amino acids. Germline loops: CDR1 SGHRS, CDR2 YFSETQ. The ends were cut back, 2 bases at V and 3 bases at J, with 12 bases in the middle. The CDR3 coding sequence is TGCGCCAGCAGCTTCGGCGGGACACTCTACGAGCAGTACTTC. Translated, it gives CASSFGGTLYEQYF.

This clone has only a few counts. This chain links TRBV27 with TRBJ2-7; D tentatively reads TRBD1 or TRBD2 (5 bases each). The CDR3 totals 14 residues. Trimming left V 2 bases short and J 6 bases short, with 14 bases between. Germline V gene data show CDR1 as MNHEY and CDR2 as SMNVEV (reference sequence). This CDR3 reads CASSLNWGSSEQYF. The DNA for the CDR3 is TGTGCCAGCAGTTTAAACTGGGGGAGCTCCGAGCAGTACTTC.

This clone was observed a handful of times. This chain connects TRBV27 to TRBJ1-5; TRBD1 matches 10 bases. Germline trimming cut 5 bases from V and 7 bases from J; bases unmatched to any gene: 14. The CDR3 contains 17 residues. Germline values: CDR1 MNHEY, CDR2 SMNVEV (reference sequence). CDR3 sequence reads: CASSLSWGQGMGQPQHF. CDR3 in DNA: TGTGCCAGCAGTCTCTCTTGGGGACAGGGGATGGGGCAGCCCCAGCATTTT.

The chain has TRBV2 and TRBJ2-4, with a tentative D call TRBD1 (5 bases). V was clipped by 7 bases and J by 2 bases, with 18 bases between them. The germline V gene encodes CDR1 SNHLY and CDR2 FYNNEI. The CDR3 extends over 16 amino acids. The CDR3 DNA follows: TGTGCCAGCACCCACCCCAGGGAAGCCACCAAAAACATTCAGTACTTC. Amino acids: CASTHPREATKNIQYF.

This chain links TRBV7-2 with TRBJ2-1, with 8 bases identical to TRBD2. There are 17 residues in the CDR3. The germline V gene has CDR1 SGHTA and CDR2 FQGNSA. After removal of 1 base from V and 6 bases from J, the junction contained 11 bases not matched to a gene. CDR3 amino acids: CASSLGASGRLGNEQFF. CDR3 DNA: TGTGCCAGCAGCTTAGGGGCCAGCGGGAGATTGGGCAATGAGCAGTTCTTC.

Worth noting for this clone: With a much larger clone just one base away, this may be a read error. The chain couples TRBV7-2 to TRBJ1-4, with 11 positions matching TRBD1. The length of the CDR3 is 14 residues. Trimming at V came to 5 bases and at J to 6 bases, leaving 2 bases not matched to a gene. CDR1 is SGHTA and CDR2 is FQGNSA in the germline V gene. The CDR3 sequence: CASSRTGGDEKLFF. CDR3 in DNA: TGTGCCAGCAGCCGGACAGGGGGCGATGAAAAACTGTTTTTT.

The V and J genes are TRBV5-8 and TRBJ2-7; D gene uncertain. V was shortened by 5 bases and J by 4 bases, with 10 bases between the two germline ends. The CDR3 is 12 residues long. Germline CDR1 is SGHTS and CDR2 is YDEGEE. The CDR3 sequence: CASRRSLYEQYF. The CDR3 DNA follows: TGTGCCAGCAGGAGGAGCCTTTACGAGCAGTACTTC.

This clone was picked up a small number of times. V and J are TRBV6-6 and TRBJ2-7; tentative D call: TRBD2 (6 bases). The V gene's germline CDR1 is MNHNY and CDR2 SVGAGI (reference sequence). V shed 7 bases and J shed 2 bases, with 12 bases lying between them. This CDR3 is 13 amino acids long. DNA for the CDR3: TGTGCCAGCACCAAGGGACTTGCCTACGAGCAGTACTTC. Protein sequence: CASTKGLAYEQYF.

The V call is TRBV2, the J call TRBJ2-1; D uncertain. Germline values: CDR1 SNHLY, CDR2 FYNNEI. V lost 6 bases to trimming and J lost 0 bases, with 12 bases between them. The CDR3 loop spans 15 amino acids. CDR3 residues: CASSDDQTSYNEQFF. The DNA for the CDR3 is TGTGCCAGCAGCGACGACCAGACCTCCTACAATGAGCAGTTCTTC.

J is TRBJ2-4 and V is TRBV28, with D possibly being TRBD2 (6 bases). Germline loops: CDR1 MDHEN, CDR2 SYDVKM. Deletions cut 2 bases from V and 9 bases from J, with 23 bases between. There are 17 residues in the CDR3. The CDR3 loop reads CASSLERRAGLIVIQYF. The CDR3 region has the DNA TGTGCCAGCAGTTTAGAAAGGAGGGCCGGGTTGATCGTCATTCAGTACTTC.

This sequence joins TRBV7-9 and TRBJ2-1; TRBD2 is a possible D gene (6 bases). Germline V gives CDR1 SEHNR, CDR2 FQNEAQ (reference sequence). This CDR3 spans 15 amino acids. The V end lost 5 bases, the J end lost 5 bases, and 16 bases lay between the germline ends. The CDR3 DNA is TGTGCCAGCAGCCTCGGACTAACCGAGCACAATGAGCAGTTCTTC. The encoded protein is CASSLGLTEHNEQFF.

V is TRBV11-3 and J is TRBJ2-2; 8 bases agree with TRBD1. Germline loops: CDR1 SGHNT, CDR2 YENEEA. V was pared by 5 bases and J by 0 bases, with 2 bases of the junction left unmatched. The CDR3 has 15 residues. DNA of the CDR3: TGTGCCAGCAGCCGACAGGGGTCGAACACCGGGGAGCTGTTTTTT. This translates into CASSRQGSNTGELFF.

The chain joins TRBV7-2 to TRBJ1-3; D remains ambiguous. Trimming shortened V by 3 bases and J by 4 bases, and 7 bases separated the two germline ends. CDR1 is SGHTA, CDR2 FQGNSA, per germline. This CDR3 is 13 amino acids long. CDR3 in DNA: TGTGCCAGCAGCTTTAAGGTCGGAAACACCATATATTTT. It codes for CASSFKVGNTIYF.

The chain couples TRBV2 to TRBJ2-3, with 7 bases identical to TRBD2. The V and J ends lost 8 bases and 7 bases, in that order; junction bases with no gene match: 12. This CDR3 spans 14 amino acids. Germline V gene sequence: CDR1 SNHLY, CDR2 FYNNEI. CDR3 sequence: CASGGRAGSYTQYF. DNA of the CDR3: TGTGCCAGCGGAGGGAGGGCGGGAAGCTATACGCAGTATTTT.

This chain links TRBV7-3 with TRBJ2-7; possible D gene TRBD1, 6 bases. This CDR3 is built from 14 residues. Germline V gives CDR1 SGHTA, CDR2 FQGTGA. V was clipped by 4 bases and J by 2 bases, with 12 bases between them. The CDR3 DNA reads TGTGCCAGCAGCTGGACAGTTCGCCCCTACGAGCAGTACTTC. This gives the protein CASSWTVRPYEQYF.

This chain uses TRBV2 with TRBJ2-7, with 9 bases lining up with TRBD1. CDR1 is SNHLY and CDR2 is FYNNEI in the germline V gene. The CDR3 totals 14 residues. Trimming took 6 bases from V and 3 from J; bases not matched to a gene: 6. In nucleotides, the CDR3 is TGTGCCAGCAGCGAGGACAGGGGTGGCTACGAGCAGTACTTC. The encoded protein is CASSEDRGGYEQYF.

V is TRBV29-1 and J is TRBJ2-7; a weak D match, TRBD1 (5 bases). CDR1 is SQVTM, CDR2 ANQGSEA, per germline. This CDR3 has 12 residues. V lost 3 bases, J lost 2 bases, and 8 bases lay in between. The CDR3 DNA reads TGCAGCGTTGAGGGCAGGGCCTACGAGCAGTACTTC. It encodes CSVEGRAYEQYF.

The rearrangement joins TRBV28 to TRBJ2-1; 10 nucleotides match TRBD2. The CDR3 is made up of 14 amino acids. V trimming: 6 bases; J trimming: 6 bases; junction bases outside the gene matches: 5. In germline, CDR1 is MDHEN, CDR2 SYDVKM. In nucleotides, the CDR3 is TGTGCCAGCAGCTCTCGACTAGCGGGCAATGAGCAGTTCTTC. Translating gives CASSSRLAGNEQFF. Based on the CDR3 plus reference TRBV28 and TRBJ2-1, the full variable domain is DVKVTQSSRYLVKRTGEKVFLECVQDMDHENMFWYRQDPGLGLRLIYFSYDVKMKEKGDIPEGYSVSREKKERFSLILESASTNQTSMYLCASSSRLAGNEQFFGPGTRLTVL.

The gene calls are TRBV28 and TRBJ2-7; TRBD2 matches 7 bases. The V segment lost 5 bases and the J segment 5 bases; nucleotides outside the gene matches: 12. Germline V CDR1 and CDR2: MDHEN, SYDVKM. The CDR3 runs 15 residues. The CDR3 spells CASSLPRTSFNEQYF. Written as DNA, the CDR3 is TGTGCCAGCAGTCTCCCGCGGACTAGTTTTAACGAGCAGTACTTC.

V gene TRBV27 combines with J gene TRBJ1-1, with 9 bases matching TRBD1. This CDR3 is built from 16 residues. Losses at the gene ends were 7 bases for V and 4 bases for J; bases not matched to a gene: 13. CDR1 MNHEY and CDR2 SMNVEV come from the germline V gene (reference sequence). The chain's CDR3 is CASTRDRALSLTEAFF. In nucleotides, the CDR3 is TGTGCCAGCACTCGGGACAGGGCCTTATCCCTCACTGAAGCTTTCTTT.

The rearrangement joins TRBV19 to TRBJ1-1; D is ambiguous. Germline CDR1 is LNHDA and CDR2 is SQIVND (reference sequence). V lost 1 base and J lost 11, with 14 bases in between. This CDR3 is 13 amino acids long. The CDR3 is CASSIAGTVRAFF. CDR3 DNA: TGTGCCAGTAGTATAGCTGGTACAGTGAGGGCTTTCTTT.

V is TRBV18 and J is TRBJ1-5; D perhaps matches TRBD1 (5 bases). The CDR3 runs to 14 residues. Germline lookup yields CDR1 KGHSH and CDR2 LQKENI. V was pared by 6 bases and J by 0 bases, with 9 bases between. Here the CDR3 reads CASSGGSSNQPQHF. Here the CDR3 DNA reads TGTGCCAGCTCTGGGGGAAGTAGCAATCAGCCCCAGCATTTT. The full variable domain, completed using reference TRBV18 and TRBJ1-5, is NAGVMQNPRHLVRRRGQEARLRCSPMKGHSHVYWYRQLPEEGLKFMVYLQKENIIDESGMPKERFSAEFPKEGPSILRIQQVVRGDSAAYFCASSGGSSNQPQHFGDGTRLSIL.

The V call is TRBV7-2, the J call TRBJ2-2, with no clear D. The CDR3 length is 12 residues. Germline V lookup: CDR1 SGHTA, CDR2 FQGNSA. V was trimmed by 3 bases and J by 5 bases, leaving 4 bases between them. CDR3 sequence reads: CASSFGTGELFF. CDR3 DNA sequence: TGTGCCAGCAGCTTCGGGACCGGGGAGCTGTTTTTT.

To note about this clone: This sample includes further DNA sequences coding for the same CDR3. The chain has TRBV5-1 and TRBJ2-7; no clear D gene. Germline CDR1 and CDR2: SGHRS and YFSETQ. This CDR3 has 14 residues. Trimming cost V 1 base and J 1 base, with 9 bases left between them. The CDR3 DNA reads as TGCGCCAGCAGCTTGAGTAAACCTTCCTACGAGCAGTACTTC. It yields the protein CASSLSKPSYEQYF.

V is TRBV7-2 and J is TRBJ2-1; 12 nucleotides agree with TRBD2. Germline-derived CDR1 and CDR2 are SGHTA and FQGNSA. The CDR3 has 15 amino acids. With V trimmed by 5 bases and J by 5 bases, 4 bases remained unmatched. The CDR3 coding sequence is TGTGCCAGCAGCATCGGACTAGCGGGGAACAATGAGCAGTTCTTC. This gives the protein CASSIGLAGNNEQFF. Drawing the rest from reference TRBV7-2 and TRBJ2-1, the complete variable domain is GAGVSQSPSNKVTEKGKDVELRCDPISGHTALYWYRQSLGQGLEFLIYFQGNSAPDKSGLPSDRFSAERTGGSVSTLTIQRTQQEDSAVYLCASSIGLAGNNEQFFGPGTRLTVL.